The 28 T cell receptor beta chains below were found in one sample sequenced in a study of CD8 T cells in Susac syndrome. An input of roughly 0.5 to 1 ug of RNA was subjected to reverse transcription using random hexamers. TCRdb independently ran MiXCR on the immunoSEQ multiplex PCR reads; one entry per CDR3 protein. The sample has roughly 150,000 distinct CDR3 sequences, roughly 94% seen once; the top ten hold about 0.1%. The specimen sequenced was CD4+ T cells from PBMCs. These receptors were collected from a human donor with multiple sclerosis.

The chain is built from TRBV3-1 and TRBJ2-5, with TRBD2 as a possible D gene (5 bases). Germline V lookup: CDR1 LGHDT, CDR2 YNNKEL (reference sequence). The CDR3 consists of 15 residues. Trimming left V 1 base short and J 2 bases short, with 11 bases between. The chain's CDR3 is CASSQGLAQQETQYF. The CDR3 nucleotides read TGTGCCAGCAGCCAAGGGTTAGCGCAACAAGAGACCCAGTACTTC.

The chain couples TRBV7-9 to TRBJ2-5, with a possible D match to TRBD2 (6 bases). V shed 0 bases and J shed 4 bases, with 12 bases lying between them. CDR1 and CDR2 from the germline V gene are SEHNR and FQNEAQ (reference sequence). The CDR3 totals 15 residues. CDR3 in DNA: TGTGCCAGCAGCTTAGCGCGGGAAGGGACAGAGACCCAGTACTTC. It encodes CASSLAREGTETQYF.

V gene TRBV19 combines with J gene TRBJ2-1, with TRBD2 matching over 9 bases. Germline-derived CDR1 and CDR2 are LNHDA and SQIVND (reference sequence). The CDR3 is 17 amino acids. The V gene end was trimmed by 6 bases and the J gene end by 4 bases; junction bases not matched to a gene: 13. The CDR3 loop reads CASSQTRASGTYNEQFF. DNA of the CDR3: TGTGCCAGTAGCCAAACCCGGGCTAGCGGGACGTACAATGAGCAGTTCTTC.

This rearrangement joins TRBV5-1 to TRBJ2-3; D unresolved. The ends were cut back, 5 bases at V and 6 bases at J, with 10 bases in the middle. The CDR3 sequence is 12 residues long. CDR1 and CDR2 (germline): SGHRS, YFSETQ. CDR3 sequence (DNA): TGCGCCAGCAGATACGTTAAGGATACGCAGTATTTT. Amino acids: CASRYVKDTQYF.

This clonotype was seen only once. The chain carries TRBV7-9 and TRBJ2-4; TRBD1 matches at 7 bases. This CDR3 spans 16 amino acids. The junction had 6 bases not matched to a gene; V was cut back by 4 bases and J by 0 bases. In germline, CDR1 is SEHNR, CDR2 FQNEAQ (reference sequence). The CDR3 loop reads CASSWGTVPAKNIQYF. The CDR3 DNA is TGTGCCAGCAGCTGGGGGACAGTCCCAGCCAAAAACATTCAGTACTTC.

The V and J genes are TRBV9 and TRBJ2-3; 9 bases agree with TRBD2. J gave up 3 bases and V 0 bases, and 8 bases lay outside the gene matches. CDR1 and CDR2 (germline): SGDLS, YYNGEE. The CDR3 covers 17 residues. In nucleotides, the CDR3 is TGTGCCAGCAGCGTAGGAGGGGGGCTAGCGGGAACAGATACGCAGTATTTT. Amino acid sequence: CASSVGGGLAGTDTQYF.

The rearrangement links TRBV5-1 to TRBJ2-4, with 8 bases that match TRBD1. Trimming removed 0 bases from V and 4 bases from J; junction bases left unmatched: 9. This CDR3 is 17 amino acids long. Germline V lookup: CDR1 SGHRS, CDR2 YFSETQ. CDR3 sequence (DNA): TGCGCCAGCAGCTTGGGACGACAGGGGCTGGAGAAAAACATTCAGTACTTC. Translated, it gives CASSLGRQGLEKNIQYF.

The V and J genes are TRBV20-1 and TRBJ1-4; tentatively, D is TRBD1 (5 bases). Germline CDR1 reads DFQATT; CDR2 reads SNEGSKA (reference sequence). The germline V and J ends were trimmed by 3 bases and 4 bases, with 9 bases remaining between them. This CDR3 has 13 residues. As DNA, the CDR3 is TGCAGTGCTAGTTCGGGGCTTAATGAAAAACTGTTTTTT. Its translation is CSASSGLNEKLFF.

The rearrangement joins TRBV18 to TRBJ1-1, with D unclear. The germline V gene encodes CDR1 KGHSH and CDR2 LQKENI. The ends were cut back, 3 bases at V and 12 bases at J, with 17 bases in the middle. The CDR3 is made up of 13 amino acids. The CDR3: CASSPQVEGLPFF. CDR3 sequence (DNA): TGTGCCAGCTCACCCCAAGTAGAGGGTTTGCCTTTCTTT.

The chain joins TRBV5-1 to TRBJ1-5, with 7 bases identical to TRBD1. With 2 bases clipped from V and 0 bases from J, the junction kept 8 bases outside the gene matches. Germline V gene lookup returns CDR1 SGHRS and CDR2 YFSETQ. This CDR3 is 17 amino acids long. The DNA for the CDR3 is TGCGCCAGCAGCTTAGAGGGGGCCCTTAATAGCAATCAGCCCCAGCATTTT. Translated, it gives CASSLEGALNSNQPQHF. The full variable domain, its missing parts supplied by reference TRBV5-1 and TRBJ1-5, is KAGVTQTPRYLIKTRGQQVTLSCSPISGHRSVSWYQQTPGQGLQFLFEYFSETQRNKGNFPGRFSGRQFSNSRSEMNVSTLELGDSALYLCASSLEGALNSNQPQHFGDGTRLSIL.

The chain couples TRBV30 to TRBJ2-7; the D gene is possibly TRBD1 (6 bases). CDR1 is GTSNPN and CDR2 is SVGIG in the germline V gene (reference sequence). The CDR3 has 15 residues. The V gene lost 0 bases and the J gene lost 5 bases, with 17 bases spanning the gap. The CDR3: CAWSVGGPGLNEQYF. CDR3 nucleotide sequence: TGTGCCTGGAGTGTAGGGGGTCCAGGCTTGAACGAGCAGTACTTC.

The V gene is TRBV6-2 or TRBV6-3, the J gene TRBJ2-1; possibly TRBD1 for D (5 bases). The length of the CDR3 is 11 residues. The V and J ends lost 6 bases and 9 bases respectively, with 9 bases between them. The V gene's germline CDR1 is MNHEY and CDR2 SVGEGT. The CDR3 region has the DNA TGTGCCAGCAGATTACAGGCTGAGCAGTTCTTC. This sequence encodes CASRLQAEQFF.

This clonotype has only one observation. This chain uses TRBV12-3 or TRBV12-4 with TRBJ2-6; perhaps TRBD1 as D (6 bases). Between the trimmed V and J ends, which lost 4 bases and 3 bases, there was a span of 7 bases. The CDR3 is 14 amino acids. CDR3 loop: CASSWTVGANVLTF. The CDR3 region has the DNA TGTGCCAGCAGTTGGACAGTTGGGGCCAACGTCCTGACTTTC.

V and J are TRBV28 and TRBJ1-3; D gene unclear. The CDR3 covers 12 residues. Looked up from germline, CDR1 is MDHEN and CDR2 is SYDVKM. V was trimmed by 9 bases and J by 4 bases, leaving 10 bases between them. The CDR3 spells CASLREGNTIYF. In nucleotides, the CDR3 is TGTGCCAGTTTGCGAGAGGGAAACACCATATATTTT.

This rearrangement joins TRBV20-1 to TRBJ2-5, with a tentative D call TRBD2 (5 bases). V dropped 0 bases and J dropped 4 bases, with 18 bases sitting between them. CDR1 is DFQATT, CDR2 SNEGSKA, per germline (reference sequence). This CDR3 spans 16 amino acids. The CDR3 spells CSARDHLRSGGETQYF. DNA for the CDR3: TGCAGTGCTAGAGATCATTTGAGGAGCGGAGGAGAGACCCAGTACTTC.

This clonotype appeared a single time. V and J are TRBV20-1 and TRBJ1-5; D is unresolved. Trimming took off 1 base at V and 4 bases at J, with 14 bases between the two ends. The CDR3 is made up of 15 amino acids. The germline V gene encodes CDR1 DFQATT and CDR2 SNEGSKA (reference sequence). This CDR3 is CSARGQVITNQPQHF. The DNA of the CDR3 is TGCAGTGCTAGAGGTCAGGTGATTACGAATCAGCCCCAGCATTTT.

This chain uses TRBV12-5 with TRBJ1-5; D remains unclear. Germline CDR1 reads LGHNT; CDR2 reads FRNRAP. V was pared by 1 base and J by 7 bases, with 5 bases between. This CDR3 is built from 12 residues. CDR3 nucleotides: TGTGCTAGTGGTTTGGAGGTACAGCCCCAGCATTTT. Its translation: CASGLEVQPQHF.

The chain carries TRBV7-2 and TRBJ2-3, with 12 bases identical to TRBD2. The trim removed 3 bases at V and 2 bases at J, leaving 3 bases unmatched. The CDR3 extends over 16 amino acids. CDR1 is SGHTA, CDR2 FQGNSA, per germline. Here the CDR3 reads CASSFGTSGHTDTQYF. CDR3 nucleotide sequence: TGTGCCAGCAGCTTCGGGACTAGCGGGCACACAGATACGCAGTATTTT.

CDR3 nucleotide sequence: TGTGCCAGCAGTTCCCTAGGGGTCGGTGGAAGGGGGGCCAACGTCCTGACTTTC. Residues: CASSSLGVGGRGANVLTF. This chain joins TRBV6-5 and TRBJ2-6; a possible D gene is TRBD1 (5 bases). In germline, CDR1 is MNHEY, CDR2 SVGAGI. V dropped 4 bases and J dropped 4 bases, with 20 bases sitting between them. The CDR3 extends over 18 amino acids.

The chain is built from TRBV20-1 and TRBJ2-2, with D perhaps TRBD2 (6 bases). CDR1 is DFQATT and CDR2 is SNEGSKA in the germline V gene (reference sequence). This CDR3 is 16 amino acids long. V lost 0 bases and J lost 5, with 16 bases in between. CDR3: CSARDPASERTGELFF. CDR3 in DNA: TGCAGTGCTAGAGATCCCGCTAGCGAACGGACCGGGGAGCTGTTTTTT.

The chain has TRBV15 and TRBJ1-4; maybe TRBD1 (5 bases). This CDR3 region has 15 residues. Germline assignment: CDR1 LNHNV and CDR2 YYDKDF (reference sequence). Trimming removed 5 bases at V and 4 bases at J, with 14 bases between. This CDR3 is CATSRGGIGNEKLFF. The CDR3 DNA follows: TGTGCCACCAGCCGGGGGGGAATCGGTAATGAAAAACTGTTTTTT.

The chain has TRBV7-9 and TRBJ1-1; the match to TRBD1 covers 10 bases. The germline CDR1 and CDR2 sequences are SEHNR and FQNEAQ (reference sequence). Trimming removed 4 bases from V and 3 bases from J; junction bases left unmatched: 2. This CDR3 is built from 14 residues. The CDR3 region has the DNA TGTGCCAGCAGCTCCGGGACAGGGGACACTGAAGCTTTCTTT. Translated, it gives CASSSGTGDTEAFF. The full variable domain, its missing parts supplied by reference TRBV7-9 and TRBJ1-1, is DTGVSQNPRHKITKRGQNVTFRCDPISEHNRLYWYRQTLGQGPEFLTYFQNEAQLEKSRLLSDRFSAERPKGSFSTLEIQRTEQGDSAMYLCASSSGTGDTEAFFGQGTRLTVV.

The CDR3 is CASSLQADGYTF. The CDR3 bases are TGTGCCAGCAGCCTCCAGGCGGATGGCTACACCTTC. The genes are TRBV7-9 and TRBJ1-2; D remains unclear. Germline V lookup: CDR1 SEHNR, CDR2 FQNEAQ (reference sequence). This CDR3 has 12 residues. V was trimmed by 5 bases and J by 6 bases, leaving 10 bases between them.

This chain links TRBV28 with TRBJ2-5; D call uncertain. V was pared by 5 bases and J by 4 bases, with 2 bases between. Germline V gives CDR1 MDHEN, CDR2 SYDVKM. The CDR3 is made up of 10 amino acids. The CDR3 nucleotides read TGTGCCAGCAGTACAGAGACCCAGTACTTC. This translates into CASSTETQYF.

This chain uses TRBV23-1 with TRBJ1-4; a weak D match, TRBD1 (6 bases). TRBV23-1 is an open reading frame whose function is uncertain. Trimming pared 8 bases from V and 8 bases from J, leaving 9 bases between. CDR3 length: 11 residues. CDR3 sequence reads: CASADREKLFF. CDR3 DNA sequence: TGCGCCAGCGCCGACAGGGAAAAACTGTTTTTT.

The chain couples TRBV14 to TRBJ2-7, with a weak D call TRBD2 (6 bases). V gave up 4 bases and J gave up 2 bases, with 15 bases separating them. Germline CDR1 reads SGHDN; CDR2 reads FVKESK. The CDR3 sequence is 15 residues long. CDR3 loop: CASSLSGQGTYEQYF. The DNA for the CDR3 is TGTGCCAGCAGCCTCAGCGGGCAGGGTACCTACGAGCAGTACTTC.

The chain is built from TRBV19 and TRBJ1-5; D is uncertain. The V gene's germline CDR1 is LNHDA and CDR2 SQIVND (reference sequence). V was clipped by 5 bases and J by 7 bases, with 9 bases between them. The CDR3 length is 12 residues. CDR3 protein: CASSAHLQPQHF. In nucleotides, the CDR3 is TGTGCCAGTAGTGCCCACTTACAGCCCCAGCATTTT.

The chain combines TRBV28 with TRBJ2-7; no reliable D call. The germline V gene has CDR1 MDHEN and CDR2 SYDVKM. The CDR3 consists of 17 residues. V lost 3 bases and J lost 6, with 24 bases in between. CDR3 region: CASSFMALVVRGREQYF. Here the CDR3 DNA reads TGTGCCAGCAGTTTCATGGCGCTAGTAGTACGAGGACGCGAGCAGTACTTC.